This entry features one T cell receptor beta chain sequence. The protocol was immunoSEQ multiplex PCR, while the TCRdb copy is restricted to in-frame clones and leaves out a portion. The sample lists 200,000 to 250,000 clones; approximately 84% were seen once. The data were taken from a study of blood T cell repertoires in COVID-19. The CDR3 length is 15 residues. CDR1 and CDR2 (germline): MGHRA, YSYEKL. The V gene lost 2 bases and the J gene lost 3 bases, with 11 bases spanning the gap. Sequenced: peripheral blood. The sequence came from a woman in her twenties or thirties who had recovered from COVID-19. J is TRBJ1-3 and V is TRBV4-1; no clear D gene. CDR3 in DNA: TGCGCCAGCAGCCAAATTCCCCTCCTTGGAAACACCATATATTTT. Encoded protein: CASSQIPLLGNTIYF.